The rows below give T cell receptor beta chains drawn from one sample of a study of shared clonotypes between healthy human individuals. Some clones are missing from TCRdb's copy, which holds only in-frame ones; the method was immunoSEQ multiplex PCR. The sample has about 2 million clones; roughly 96% are singletons. Sequenced input: naive CD4+ T cells sorted from blood. These receptors were obtained from a man younger than 30 in good health. Both conserved end residues are part of each CDR3. Each record gives: J gene, D gene, clone size, V gene, CDR3 DNA, CDR3 protein. D genes are given only for firm matches. Where a row states a size, it is once, few, many or the class of an expanded clone; other rows omit it.

TRBJ2-3,NA,once,TRBV7-8,TGTGCCAGCAGCAGGATCCTGGGGTATACGCAGTATTTT,CASSRILGYTQYF
TRBJ2-7,TRBD2,once,TRBV27,TGTGCCAGCAGTTTATCAGGGACTAGCGGGAGCTCCTACGAGCAGTACTTC,CASSLSGTSGSSYEQYF
TRBJ1-6,NA,once,TRBV6-5,TGTGCCAGCAGTTACTCCAACTATAATTCACCCCTCCACTTT,CASSYSNYNSPLHF
TRBJ1-2,NA,NA,TRBV7-9,TGTGCCAGCAGCCCCCAAAGGGCGGGAGGAAACTATGGCTACACCTTC,CASSPQRAGGNYGYTF
TRBJ2-7,TRBD2,NA,TRBV5-1,TGCGCCAGCAGCTTAAGCGGGGATGTACACTACGAGCAGTACTTC,CASSLSGDVHYEQYF
TRBJ2-1,NA,NA,TRBV9,TGTGCCAGCAGCGCAACGAGCGGCTCCTACAATGAGCAGTTCTTC,CASSATSGSYNEQFF
TRBJ2-5,NA,NA,TRBV6-5,TGTGCCAGCAACTCCCCAGGGGCGGAGACCCAGTACTTC,CASNSPGAETQYF
TRBJ2-4,NA,NA,TRBV5-1,TGCGCCAGCAGCTTGGCAGGGACCAAAAACATTCAGTACTTC,CASSLAGTKNIQYF
TRBJ1-2,NA,NA,TRBV10-3,TGTGCCATCAGTGACTTAGGGCGAGAGGGTCCCTATGGCTACACCTTC,CAISDLGREGPYGYTF
TRBJ1-2,NA,NA,TRBV18,TGTGCCAGCTCACCACCCCGGGGCCGGCCGTCCGGCTATGGCTACACCTTC,CASSPPRGRPSGYGYTF
TRBJ2-7,NA,NA,TRBV7-9,TGTGCCAGCAGCCCCTCGTCCCACGAGCAGTACTTC,CASSPSSHEQYF
TRBJ2-2,NA,NA,TRBV9,TGTGCCAGCAGCGTAGCTACCTTAGGGAAGAACACCGGGGAGCTGTTTTTT,CASSVATLGKNTGELFF
TRBJ2-2,NA,NA,TRBV4-3,TGCGCCAGCAGCTCGGACAGCTTTTCGAACACCGGGGAGCTGTTTTTT,CASSSDSFSNTGELFF
TRBJ2-2,NA,NA,TRBV10-3,TGTGCCGCACGACAGGAGGGGGACGGGGAGCTGTTTTTT,CAARQEGDGELFF
TRBJ1-5,TRBD1,NA,TRBV4-1,TGCGCCAGCAGCCATCCATTCCCGCCAGGGGGATATAGCAATCAGCCCCAGCATTTT,CASSHPFPPGGYSNQPQHF
TRBJ1-3,NA,NA,TRBV7-9,TGTGCCAGCAGCTTACTCACGCTAGGCTCTGGAAACACCATATATTTT,CASSLLTLGSGNTIYF
TRBJ2-5,NA,NA,TRBV6-1,TGTGCCAGCTCCCGGGCCTACCAAGAGACCCAGTACTTC,CASSRAYQETQYF
TRBJ2-7,NA,NA,TRBV28,TGTGCCAGCTTCGGACGGAACTACGAGCAGTACTTC,CASFGRNYEQYF
TRBJ1-5,NA,once,TRBV27,TGTGCCAGCAGTTTAAAGGGTCCATATCAGCCCCAGCATTTT,CASSLKGPYQPQHF
TRBJ2-7,NA,NA,TRBV5-6,TGTGCCAGCAGCTTGGCGGGGGAGCAGTACTTC,CASSLAGEQYF